The rows below give T cell receptor beta chains drawn from one sample of a study of cytomegalovirus exposure and HLA in healthy donors. The data were produced by immunoSEQ multiplex PCR, yet TCRdb's version contains in-frame clones alone and is incomplete. The sample holds 90,000 to 130,000 clones, approximately 78% seen once. Sequences were obtained from PBMCs. Receptors originate from a woman aged 30 to 39 in good health and CMV-seronegative. The CDR3 runs from the conserved cysteine through the conserved F or W. Each record gives: J gene, V gene, CDR3 protein.

TRBJ2-3	TRBV13	CASSPRLAGGADTQYF
TRBJ2-7	TRBV12-2	CASRLARVPYGQYF
TRBJ2-5	TRBV30	CAWRPAWGAGSQYF
TRBJ1-2	TRBV27	CASRSGTGLQGYTF
TRBJ1-5	TRBV4-1	CASSRTAARNQPQHF
TRBJ1-1	TRBV28	CASSLFQNTEAFF
TRBJ2-3	TRBV28	CASSARLAGHLTDTQYF
TRBJ2-2	TRBV28	CASSGQGELVSGELFF
TRBJ2-7	TRBV28	CASSPRVAYEQYF
TRBJ1-1	TRBV6-6	CASRRPEQGTEAFF
TRBJ1-1	TRBV29-1	CSGFGQGSNTEAFF
TRBJ1-6	TRBV11-3	CASSLAVNSPLHF
TRBJ2-7	TRBV13	CASSPGTGYEQYF
TRBJ1-1	TRBV7-3	CASSQGSGGAEAFF
TRBJ2-7	TRBV10-3	CAIRGGDSYEQYF
TRBJ1-2	TRBV7-8	CASSFDRGSYTF
TRBJ2-1	TRBV5-1	CASTGGALNNEQFF
TRBJ2-1	TRBV6-1	CASSITRTGGNEQFF
TRBJ2-3	TRBV4-1	CASSPTRRVTDTQYF
TRBJ1-1	TRBV4-2	CASSPIKDRNTEAFF
TRBJ1-2	TRBV14	CASSQVGAAIYGYTF
TRBJ1-1	TRBV4-3	CASSQGGTGLEDTEAFF
TRBJ1-2	TRBV6-5	CASSFAGIYGYTF
TRBJ2-7	TRBV20-1	CSAKLAREQYF
TRBJ1-1	TRBV28	CASSFSGQNTEAFF